One and the same sample provided the 14 T cell receptor beta chains below, sequenced in a study of blood T cell repertoires in COVID-19 (dated by TCRdb to about 2020). The library was built by means of the immunoSEQ multiplex PCR assay. Entries here come from immuneACCESS through TCRdb and include only in-frame sequences with V and J called. Some clones fail to appear in such tables; in the studies checked, an unresolved V gene covers under half of the shortfall, and the cause of the remainder is unknown. The sample includes about 280,000 clones, with approximately 82% observed a single time. 5% of the sample rests with the top ten. The sample comprised PBMCs or T cells enriched from blood (not recorded which). These TCRs come from a middle-aged man who had been exposed to COVID-19.

This clone occurred once. The CDR3 region is CASTLGLAGAYNEQFF. DNA for the CDR3: TGCGCCAGCACCCTCGGCCTAGCGGGAGCGTACAATGAGCAGTTCTTC. The V and J genes are TRBV5-1 and TRBJ2-1, with 10 nucleotides matching TRBD2. Germline CDR1 and CDR2: SGHRS and YFSETQ. V lost 6 bases and J lost 4; bases outside the gene matches: 10. The CDR3 has 16 residues.

The chain's CDR3 is CASSPRTTGGGYGYTF. CDR3 coding DNA: TGTGCCAGCAGCCCCAGAACAACAGGGGGCGGCTATGGCTACACCTTC. The chain joins TRBV4-2 to TRBJ1-2; 9 bases line up with TRBD1. The germline V gene has CDR1 LGHNA and CDR2 YNFKEQ. Unmatched junction bases numbered 10, after V lost 4 bases and J lost 4 bases. CDR3 length: 16 amino acids.

The gene calls are TRBV18 and TRBJ1-5; D gene ambiguous. This CDR3 spans 13 amino acids. Trimming pared 2 bases from V and 3 bases from J, leaving 5 bases between. Per germline, CDR1 KGHSH and CDR2 LQKENI. The CDR3, as DNA: TGTGCCAGCTCACCAGACTACAATCAGCCCCAGCATTTT. Translating gives CASSPDYNQPQHF.

This sequence joins TRBV12-3 or TRBV12-4 and TRBJ1-1; D unclear. The ends were cut back, 7 bases at V and 4 bases at J, with 13 bases in the middle. The CDR3 sequence is 13 residues long. Written as DNA, the CDR3 is TGTGCCAGCACCACTTGGGGAGCCACTGAAGCTTTCTTT. Its translation: CASTTWGATEAFF.

This chain links TRBV14 with TRBJ2-7; 8 nucleotides match TRBD1. Losses at the gene ends were 1 base for V and 1 base for J; bases not matched to a gene: 9. This CDR3 region has 17 residues. Germline V gene sequence: CDR1 SGHDN, CDR2 FVKESK. The CDR3 loop reads CASSQAGGSRGSYEQYF. DNA of the CDR3: TGTGCCAGCAGCCAAGCAGGGGGCAGCCGGGGTTCCTACGAGCAGTACTTC.

This rearrangement joins TRBV7-9 to TRBJ1-2, with D maybe TRBD1 (6 bases). Germline CDR1 and CDR2: SEHNR and FQNEAQ (reference sequence). The CDR3 has 14 amino acids. V lost 8 bases, J lost 1 base, and 14 bases lay in between. CDR3 sequence (DNA): TGTGCCAGCCCCCTCTACAGGGATAACTATGGCTACACCTTC. Residues: CASPLYRDNYGYTF.

This chain connects TRBV6-6 to TRBJ1-3; D is perhaps TRBD1 (5 bases). CDR3 length equals 14 residues. From germline, CDR1 is MNHNY and CDR2 SVGAGI (reference sequence). The V end lost 8 bases, the J end lost 0 bases, and 11 bases lay between the germline ends. In DNA form, the CDR3 reads TGTGCCAGCTGTAAGGGGAACTCTGGAAACACCATATATTTT. Its translation: CASCKGNSGNTIYF.

The chain recombines TRBV21-1 with TRBJ2-2; the D call of TRBD2 is as the table states it, not checked on the DNA. TRBV21-1 is recorded as a pseudogene. The CDR3 consists of 18 residues. CDR3 protein: CASSNIPEGRINTGELFF. Here the CDR3 DNA reads TGTGCCAGCAGCAACATCCCCGAGGGCCGGATAAACACCGGGGAGCTGTTTTTT.

The V and J genes are TRBV30 and TRBJ2-1; maybe TRBD2 (6 bases). Germline V lookup: CDR1 GTSNPN, CDR2 SVGIG (reference sequence). V was clipped by 4 bases and J by 8 bases, with 15 bases between them. The CDR3 is 13 residues long. The chain's CDR3 is CAWKRRRDDEQFF. In nucleotides, the CDR3 is TGTGCCTGGAAACGGCGGCGGGACGATGAGCAGTTCTTC. The full variable domain, completed using reference TRBV30 and TRBJ2-1, is SQTIHQWPATLVQPVGSPLSLECTVEGTSNPNLYWYRQAAGRGLQLLFYSVGIGQISSEVPQNLSASRPQDRQFILSSKKLLLSDSGFYLCAWKRRRDDEQFFGPGTRLTVL.

Of note for this clone: This CDR3 is also generated by other DNA sequences in the sample. This rearrangement joins TRBV6-5 to TRBJ2-2, with TRBD1 matching over 7 bases. CDR3 length: 15 residues. V lost 7 bases, J lost 0 bases, and 5 bases stayed unmatched. Germline CDR1 reads MNHEY; CDR2 reads SVGAGI. CDR3 sequence reads: CASNPGQANTGELFF. CDR3 coding DNA: TGTGCCAGCAACCCTGGACAGGCGAACACCGGGGAGCTGTTTTTT.

This clone appeared once. The J gene is TRBJ2-5, the V gene TRBV6-5, with a weak D call TRBD1 (7 bases). Germline CDR1 MNHEY, CDR2 SVGAGI. V lost 5 bases and J lost 4, with 11 bases in between. This CDR3 has 13 amino acids. The CDR3 is CASSLQGGETQYF. CDR3 nucleotides: TGTGCCAGCAGTCTCCAGGGGGGAGAGACCCAGTACTTC.

The chain combines TRBV5-1 with TRBJ2-2, with D possibly TRBD2 on 6 matching bases. The CDR3 spans 16 residues. The V gene's germline CDR1 is SGHRS and CDR2 YFSETQ. Trimming shortened V by 5 bases and J by 0 bases, and 14 bases separated the two germline ends. The CDR3 is CASRPMSGPNTGELFF. CDR3 DNA sequence: TGCGCCAGCAGACCGATGAGCGGGCCGAACACCGGGGAGCTGTTTTTT.

The V gene is TRBV7-9, the J gene TRBJ1-4; no definite D call. Germline CDR1 SEHNR, CDR2 FQNEAQ (reference sequence). V gave up 7 bases and J gave up 3 bases, with 18 bases separating them. The CDR3 covers 16 residues. The CDR3, as DNA: TGTGCCAGCACCTCTAAATCGGGGTTAGCTAATGAAAAACTGTTTTTT. It yields the protein CASTSKSGLANEKLFF. Drawing the rest from reference TRBV7-9 and TRBJ1-4, the complete variable domain is DTGVSQNPRHKITKRGQNVTFRCDPISEHNRLYWYRQTLGQGPEFLTYFQNEAQLEKSRLLSDRFSAERPKGSFSTLEIQRTEQGDSAMYLCASTSKSGLANEKLFFGSGTQLSVL.

The V and J genes are TRBV19 and TRBJ2-6; TRBD1 aligns across 9 bases. Germline values: CDR1 LNHDA, CDR2 SQIVND (reference sequence). The V and J ends lost 4 bases and 0 bases, in that order; junction bases with no gene match: 10. The length of the CDR3 is 19 residues. The CDR3 DNA is TGTGCCAGTAGTAAGACAGGGGGTCAGGTGCGCTCTGGGGCCAACGTCCTGACTTTC. The encoded protein is CASSKTGGQVRSGANVLTF.